This T cell receptor (beta chain) appears in the sequencing data of a study of Ad26.COV2.S vaccination and SARS-CoV-2 variants. For the study at large: The COV1001 Ad26.COV2.S trial arm included the donor. Once or twice, 56 days apart, Ad26.COV2.S was delivered intramuscularly.

The CDR3 consists of 16 residues. The germline V and J ends were trimmed by 1 base and 2 bases, with 15 bases remaining between them. CDR1 is LGHNA, CDR2 YSLEER, per germline. Repertoires were generated with immunoSEQ multiplex PCR, while TCRdb's copy carries only in-frame clones and drops some. Of about 480,000 clones in the sample, about 83% were seen once. Stated treatment: roughly 18 received Ad26.COV2.S at low or high dose, single or two shots; five or six received placebo; per-sample allocation not given. The investigators took samples on day 63 after the first vaccine or placebo injection. The sample came from a Boston adult aged 18-55 years.

The sample was peripheral blood, taken in a trial of Ad26.COV2.S vaccine versus placebo. The clonotype was recovered from a person aged 18-60 years who received the Ad26.COV2.S COVID-19 vaccine or a placebo. The V call is TRBV4-3, the J call TRBJ2-7; the D gene is possibly TRBD2 (6 bases). CDR3 DNA sequence: TGCGCCAGCAGCCAAGTGGCTGGGGGGATAACCTACGAGCAGTACTTC. This sequence encodes CASSQVAGGITYEQYF.